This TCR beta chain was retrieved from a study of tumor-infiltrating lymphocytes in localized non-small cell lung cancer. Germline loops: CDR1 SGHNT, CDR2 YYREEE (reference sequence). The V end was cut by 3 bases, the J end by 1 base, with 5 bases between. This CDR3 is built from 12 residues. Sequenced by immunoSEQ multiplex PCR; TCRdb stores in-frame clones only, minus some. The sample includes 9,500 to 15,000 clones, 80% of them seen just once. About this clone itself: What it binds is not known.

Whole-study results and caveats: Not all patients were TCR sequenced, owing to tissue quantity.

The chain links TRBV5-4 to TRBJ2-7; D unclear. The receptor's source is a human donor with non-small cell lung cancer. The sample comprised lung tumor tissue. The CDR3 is CASSSQSYEQYF. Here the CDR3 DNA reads TGTGCCAGCAGCTCTCAATCCTACGAGCAGTACTTC.